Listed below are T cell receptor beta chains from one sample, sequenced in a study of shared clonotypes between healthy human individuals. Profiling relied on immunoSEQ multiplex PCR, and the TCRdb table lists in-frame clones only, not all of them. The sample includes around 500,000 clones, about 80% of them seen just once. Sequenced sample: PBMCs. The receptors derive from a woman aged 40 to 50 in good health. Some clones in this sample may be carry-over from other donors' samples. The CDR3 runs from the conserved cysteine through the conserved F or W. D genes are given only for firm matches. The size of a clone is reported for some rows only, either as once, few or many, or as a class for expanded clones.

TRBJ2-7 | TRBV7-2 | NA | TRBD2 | CASNTFGEAGGNVGEQYF | TGTGCCAGCAACACCTTCGGAGAGGCGGGAGGAAATGTGGGCGAGCAGTACTTC
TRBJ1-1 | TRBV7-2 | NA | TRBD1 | CASSSRPGQGATEAFF | TGTGCCAGCAGCTCACGACCGGGACAGGGCGCCACTGAAGCTTTCTTT
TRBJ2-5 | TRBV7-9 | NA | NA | CASSLYGGDIQETQYF | TGTGCCAGCAGCTTATATGGAGGGGACATCCAAGAGACCCAGTACTTC
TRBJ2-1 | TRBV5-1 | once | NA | CASSLAGNEQFF | TGCGCCAGCAGCTTAGCCGGGAATGAGCAGTTCTTC
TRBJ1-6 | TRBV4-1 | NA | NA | CASSPREGNSPLHF | TGCGCCAGCAGCCCCCGTGAGGGGAATTCACCCCTCCACTTT
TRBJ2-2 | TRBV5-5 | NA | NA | CASSLGHTGELFF | TGTGCCAGCAGCTTAGGTCACACCGGGGAGCTGTTTTTT
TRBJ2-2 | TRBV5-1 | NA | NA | CASSLAGGELFF | TGCGCCAGCAGCTTGGCGGGAGGGGAGCTGTTTTTT
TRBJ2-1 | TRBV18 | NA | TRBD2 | CASSPLGQQGTSGGWQFF | TGTGCCAGCTCACCGCTGGGACAGCAGGGGACTAGCGGGGGCTGGCAGTTCTTC
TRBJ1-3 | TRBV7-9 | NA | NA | CASSLVVSSGNTIYF | TGTGCCAGCAGCTTAGTGGTTAGCTCTGGAAACACCATATATTTT
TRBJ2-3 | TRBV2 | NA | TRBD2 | CASSETLAGGDTDTQYF | TGTGCCAGCAGCGAAACGCTAGCGGGAGGGGACACAGATACGCAGTATTTT
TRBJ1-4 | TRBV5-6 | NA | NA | CASSLGQINEKLFF | TGTGCCAGCAGCTTGGGACAGATTAATGAAAAACTGTTTTTT
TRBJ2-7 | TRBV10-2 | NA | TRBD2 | CASTGLENEQYF | TGCGCCAGCACGGGACTAGAAAACGAGCAGTACTTC
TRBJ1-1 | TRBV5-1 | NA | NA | CASSSGYGTEAFF | TGCGCCAGCAGCAGTGGGTACGGCACTGAAGCTTTCTTT
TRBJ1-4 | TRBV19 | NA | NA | CASSILGTNEKLFF | TGTGCCAGTAGTATTTTGGGCACTAATGAAAAACTGTTTTTT
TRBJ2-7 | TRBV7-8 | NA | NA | CASRTATQQYF | TGTGCCAGCCGGACAGCAACCCAGCAGTACTTC
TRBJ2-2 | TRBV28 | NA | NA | CASSSPRARKTGELFF | TGTGCCAGCAGCTCGCCGAGGGCGCGGAAGACCGGGGAGCTGTTTTTT
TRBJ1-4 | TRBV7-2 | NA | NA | CASSLAQDNEKLFF | TGTGCCAGCAGCTTAGCACAGGATAATGAAAAACTGTTTTTT
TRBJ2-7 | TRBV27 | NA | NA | CASSFPATGEQYF | TGTGCCAGCAGTTTTCCTGCTACGGGCGAGCAGTACTTC
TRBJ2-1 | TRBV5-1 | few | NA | CASSKVGERTMWSYNEQFF | TGCGCCAGCAGCAAAGTCGGGGAACGGACAATGTGGTCCTACAATGAGCAGTTCTTC
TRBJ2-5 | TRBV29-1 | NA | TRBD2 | CSVDGLAGGKRETQYF | TGCAGCGTTGACGGACTAGCGGGAGGGAAGAGGGAGACCCAGTACTTC
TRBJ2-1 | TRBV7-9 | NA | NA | CASSLAEASEQFF | TGTGCCAGCAGCTTAGCGGAAGCGAGTGAGCAGTTCTTC
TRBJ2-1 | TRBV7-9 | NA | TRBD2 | CASSSRTSWGSLQFF | TGTGCCAGCAGCTCCCGGACTAGTTGGGGGTCGCTCCAGTTCTTC
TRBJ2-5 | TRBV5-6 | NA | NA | CASSFSREETQYF | TGTGCCAGCAGCTTCTCCAGGGAAGAGACCCAGTACTTC
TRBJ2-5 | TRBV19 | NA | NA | CASSTPGIQETQYF | TGTGCCAGTAGTACGCCGGGAATCCAAGAGACCCAGTACTTC
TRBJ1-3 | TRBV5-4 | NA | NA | CASSRRGGSGNTIYF | TGTGCCAGCAGTCGCCGGGGGGGCTCTGGAAACACCATATATTTT
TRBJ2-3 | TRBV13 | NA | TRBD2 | CASSLGGRGTDTQYF | TGTGCCAGCAGCTTAGGCGGGAGGGGCACAGATACGCAGTATTTT
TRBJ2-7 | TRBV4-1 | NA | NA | CASSQDFQSSYEQYF | TGCGCCAGCAGCCAAGATTTCCAGAGCTCCTACGAGCAGTACTTC
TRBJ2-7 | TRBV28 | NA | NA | CASSPGATYEQYF | TGTGCCAGCAGTCCCGGGGCTACCTACGAGCAGTACTTC
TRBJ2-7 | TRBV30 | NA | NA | CAWRTGGQYEQYF | TGTGCCTGGAGAACTGGAGGGCAGTACGAGCAGTACTTC
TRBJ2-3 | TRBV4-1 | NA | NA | CASSQNPSESTDTQYF | TGCGCCAGCAGCCAAAACCCTAGCGAAAGCACAGATACGCAGTATTTT
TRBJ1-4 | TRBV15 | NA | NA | CATSSPRGVAEKLFF | TGTGCCACCAGCAGCCCGCGGGGGGTAGCAGAAAAACTGTTTTTT
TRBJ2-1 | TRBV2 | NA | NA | CASPNSASSVGEQFF | TGTGCCAGCCCCAATAGCGCTAGCAGTGTCGGAGAGCAGTTCTTC
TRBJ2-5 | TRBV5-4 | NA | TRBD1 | CASSLGDRGVETQYF | TGTGCCAGCAGCTTGGGGGACAGGGGAGTGGAGACCCAGTACTTC
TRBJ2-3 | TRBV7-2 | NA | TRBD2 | CASSVGRLAGVVGTDTQYF | TGTGCCAGCAGCGTAGGACGCCTAGCGGGAGTTGTGGGCACAGATACGCAGTATTTT
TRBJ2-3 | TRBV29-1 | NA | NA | CSVMTERAWDTQYF | TGCAGCGTGATGACTGAGCGTGCGTGGGATACGCAGTATTTT
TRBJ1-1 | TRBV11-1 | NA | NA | CASSLDMNTEAFF | TGTGCCAGCAGCTTAGACATGAACACTGAAGCTTTCTTT
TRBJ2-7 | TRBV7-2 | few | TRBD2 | CASSLTSGNGYEQYF | TGTGCCAGCAGCTTAACTAGCGGGAATGGGTACGAGCAGTACTTC
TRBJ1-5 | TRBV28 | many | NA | CASSAGGLPQHF | TGTGCCAGCAGTGCGGGGGGGTTGCCCCAGCATTTT
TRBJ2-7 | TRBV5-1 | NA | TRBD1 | CASSLGTGFYEQYF | TGCGCCAGCAGCTTGGGGACAGGGTTCTACGAGCAGTACTTC
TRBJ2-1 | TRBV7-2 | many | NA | CASSLGSEPPFF | TGTGCCAGCAGCTTAGGTTCCGAACCTCCGTTCTTC
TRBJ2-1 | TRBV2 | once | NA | CASSELGTSYNEQFF | TGTGCCAGCAGTGAATTAGGGACCTCCTACAATGAGCAGTTCTTC
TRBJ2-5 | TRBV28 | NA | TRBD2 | CASSSQKLARQETQYF | TGTGCCAGCAGTTCCCAAAAACTAGCGAGGCAAGAGACCCAGTACTTC
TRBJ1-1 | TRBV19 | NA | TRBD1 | CASTRTGENTEAFF | TGTGCCAGTACTCGGACAGGGGAGAACACTGAAGCTTTCTTT
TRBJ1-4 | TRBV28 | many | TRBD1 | CASSDRGRDEKLFF | TGTGCCAGCAGTGACAGGGGGCGTGATGAAAAACTGTTTTTT
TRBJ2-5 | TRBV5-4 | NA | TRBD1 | CASSASHRGETQYF | TGTGCCAGCAGCGCCTCACACAGGGGTGAGACCCAGTACTTC
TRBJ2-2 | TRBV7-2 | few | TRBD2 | CASSLGLASGELFF | TGTGCCAGCAGCTTAGGACTAGCGAGCGGGGAGCTGTTTTTT
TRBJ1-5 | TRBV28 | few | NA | CASLRGYQPQHF | TGTGCCAGCCTCCGAGGGTATCAGCCCCAGCATTTT
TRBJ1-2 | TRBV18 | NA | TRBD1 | CASSTGQGYFGYTF | TGTGCCAGCTCAACGGGACAGGGTTATTTTGGCTACACCTTC
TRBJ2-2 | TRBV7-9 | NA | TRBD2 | CASSPREANTGELFF | TGTGCCAGCAGCCCACGGGAGGCCAACACCGGGGAGCTGTTTTTT
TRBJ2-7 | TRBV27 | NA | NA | CASSLSIRPSEQYF | TGTGCCAGCAGTTTAAGTATAAGGCCATCCGAGCAGTACTTC
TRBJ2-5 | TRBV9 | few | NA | CASSSRGAQETQYF | TGTGCCAGCAGCTCCCGGGGGGCCCAAGAGACCCAGTACTTC
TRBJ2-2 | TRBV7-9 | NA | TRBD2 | CASSPPTSGITGELFF | TGTGCCAGCAGCCCCCCTACTAGCGGGATCACCGGGGAGCTGTTTTTT
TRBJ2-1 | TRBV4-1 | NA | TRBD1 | CASSRTEGASYNEQFF | TGCGCCAGCAGCCGAACCGAGGGGGCCTCCTACAATGAGCAGTTCTTC